Presented here are 14 T cell receptor beta chains from one specimen sequenced in a study of T-cell reconstitution after alpha-beta-depleted transplantation in children. TCRbeta library preparation incorporated unique molecular identifiers. TCRdb analysed the PCR reads with MiXCR anew, one entry per CDR3 protein. The repertoire has roughly 790,000 distinct CDR3 sequences, about 15% of them found once; the top ten carry approximately 5%. Sequences were derived from PBMCs, mostly from graft donor cells, sampled 360 days after TCRalphabeta/CD19-depleted stem cell transplant. These receptors all come from a male patient between 5 and 17 years old who had a stem cell transplant for acute lymphoblastic leukemia, so the T cells may come from the graft donor.

This chain links TRBV9 with TRBJ1-2; tentatively, D is TRBD1 (6 bases). Germline CDR1 reads SGDLS; CDR2 reads YYNGEE. The V and J ends lost 3 bases and 3 bases respectively, with 18 bases between them. This CDR3 spans 16 amino acids. In DNA form, the CDR3 reads TGTGCCAGCAGCGGAAGGACAGACTCAAGGGACTATGGCTACACCTTC. Its protein product is CASSGRTDSRDYGYTF.

This clonotype has more than one count but fewer than ten. V is TRBV29-1 and J is TRBJ1-1; the D gene is possibly TRBD1 (5 bases). The V and J ends lost 3 bases and 3 bases respectively, with 8 bases between them. Germline V gives CDR1 SQVTM, CDR2 ANQGSEA. This CDR3 has 12 residues. CDR3 sequence reads: CSVDGGDTEAFF. The CDR3 DNA reads TGCAGCGTTGACGGGGGGGACACTGAAGCTTTCTTT.

This clonotype was picked up a small number of times. The chain recombines TRBV2 with TRBJ2-7; D perhaps matches TRBD2 (6 bases). Trimming took 8 bases from V and 4 from J, leaving 15 bases between them. Germline CDR1 and CDR2: SNHLY and FYNNEI. This CDR3 has 13 residues. The DNA of the CDR3 is TGTGCCAGCGGGAGGAGCGGCACGTACGAGCAGTACTTC. Its translation: CASGRSGTYEQYF. Variable domain in full (rest from reference TRBV2 and TRBJ2-7): EPEVTQTPSHQVTQMGQEVILRCVPISNHLYFYWYRQILGQKVEFLVSFYNNEISEKSEIFDDQFSVERPDGSNFTLKIRSTKLEDSAMYFCASGRSGTYEQYFGPGTRLTVT.

The genes are TRBV20-1 and TRBJ2-5; 7 bases agree with TRBD1. CDR3 length equals 16 residues. Germline V gene lookup returns CDR1 DFQATT and CDR2 SNEGSKA (reference sequence). Losses at the gene ends were 2 bases for V and 2 bases for J; bases not matched to a gene: 11. The CDR3: CSARSSTGQPQETQYF. CDR3 nucleotide sequence: TGCAGTGCTAGATCATCCACGGGACAGCCTCAAGAGACCCAGTACTTC.

The chain combines TRBV29-1 with TRBJ2-3, with TRBD2 matching over 9 bases. In germline, CDR1 is SQVTM, CDR2 ANQGSEA. V lost 0 bases, J lost 9 bases, and 7 bases stayed unmatched. The CDR3 runs 14 residues. The DNA of the CDR3 is TGCAGCGTTGAAGATCTGGTAGCGGGAGAAACGCAGTATTTT. Protein sequence: CSVEDLVAGETQYF.

This rearrangement joins TRBV5-4 to TRBJ2-7, with a weak D call TRBD1 (6 bases). The CDR3 covers 16 residues. V lost 0 bases and J lost 2, with 15 bases in between. Germline V CDR1 and CDR2: SGHNT, YYREEE (reference sequence). CDR3 in DNA: TGTGCCAGCAGCTTGGTTCCAGGGGCCATAGCCTACGAGCAGTACTTC. Its protein is CASSLVPGAIAYEQYF. The complete variable domain, with remaining parts taken from reference TRBV5-4 and TRBJ2-7, reads ETGVTQSPTHLIKTRGQQVTLRCSSQSGHNTVSWYQQALGQGPQFIFQYYREEENGRGNFPPRFSGLQFPNYSSELNVNALELDDSALYLCASSLVPGAIAYEQYFGPGTRLTVT.

This clonotype was observed a few times. The V and J genes are TRBV29-1 and TRBJ2-7, with D possibly matching TRBD1 (6 bases). This CDR3 comprises 13 residues. Trimming pared 6 bases from V and 2 bases from J, leaving 14 bases between. The germline V gene has CDR1 SQVTM and CDR2 ANQGSEA. The CDR3 coding sequence is TGCAGCGTAGAGGACAGATTCCCCTACGAGCAGTACTTC. Its translation is CSVEDRFPYEQYF.

The chain has TRBV28 and TRBJ1-2, with unresolved D. Looked up from germline, CDR1 is MDHEN and CDR2 is SYDVKM. This CDR3 is 14 amino acids long. V was trimmed by 6 bases and J by 2 bases, leaving 13 bases between them. The DNA for the CDR3 is TGTGCCAGCAGCCTTATGGCGGGGAACTATGGCTACACCTTC. It yields the protein CASSLMAGNYGYTF.

V is TRBV7-9 and J is TRBJ2-7, with 9 bases aligning to TRBD1. Trimming removed 2 bases from V and 4 bases from J; junction bases left unmatched: 9. The CDR3 is 16 amino acids. Germline V gives CDR1 SEHNR, CDR2 FQNEAQ (reference sequence). The CDR3 DNA is TGTGCCAGCAGCTTAACCCCCCCGGGACAGGGTTACGAGCAGTACTTC. The encoded protein is CASSLTPPGQGYEQYF.

This clonotype was found many times. CDR3 loop: CASSLSSGSISYTF. The CDR3 bases are TGCGCCAGCAGCTTGTCCAGTGGCAGTATCAGCTACACCTTC. The V and J genes are TRBV5-1 and TRBJ1-2; D remains ambiguous. V lost 1 base to trimming and J lost 9 bases, with 16 bases between them. CDR1 and CDR2 (germline): SGHRS, YFSETQ. The CDR3 length is 14 residues.

This clonotype was seen a handful of times. The chain carries TRBV11-2 and TRBJ1-5; the D is unclear. The V end was cut by 2 bases, the J end by 0 bases, with 5 bases between. There are 14 residues in the CDR3. The germline V gene has CDR1 SGHAT and CDR2 FQNNGV. This CDR3 reads CASSLFDSNQPQHF. Here the CDR3 DNA reads TGTGCCAGCAGCTTATTCGATAGCAATCAGCCCCAGCATTTT. Supplemented by reference TRBV11-2 and TRBJ1-5, the full variable domain reads EAGVAQSPRYKIIEKRQSVAFWCNPISGHATLYWYQQILGQGPKLLIQFQNNGVVDDSQLPKDRFSAERLKGVDSTLKIQPAKLEDSAVYLCASSLFDSNQPQHFGDGTRLSIL.

This clonotype was counted ten times or more. The chain recombines TRBV4-1 with TRBJ2-1, with 8 bases aligning to TRBD1. The CDR3 is 18 amino acids. V shed 5 bases, J shed 6 bases, and the junction held 18 bases outside the gene matches. The germline CDR1 and CDR2 sequences are MGHRA and YSYEKL. DNA of the CDR3: TGCGCCAGCAGCGCAAGGATGGGGGCCAGGGGGCTGGGCAATGAGCAGTTCTTC. Protein product: CASSARMGARGLGNEQFF.

This clonotype was found a few times. The V and J genes are TRBV20-1 and TRBJ2-1; TRBD2 matches at 14 bases. CDR1 and CDR2 (germline): DFQATT, SNEGSKA (reference sequence). The CDR3 sequence is 17 residues long. V lost 0 bases and J lost 7; bases outside the gene matches: 8. The CDR3 protein is CSARDGRGTSGRNEQFF. In DNA, the CDR3 is TGCAGTGCTAGAGATGGGCGCGGGACTAGCGGGAGAAATGAGCAGTTCTTC.

CDR3 nucleotide sequence: TGCGCCAGCGGGACAGGGGGCGCTGATACGCAGTATTTT. Its translation is CASGTGGADTQYF. The chain couples TRBV10-2 to TRBJ2-3; 12 nucleotides line up with TRBD1. V shed 8 bases, J shed 6 bases, and the junction held 3 bases outside the gene matches. The CDR3 is 13 residues long. Germline V gives CDR1 WSHSY, CDR2 SAAADI.